This T cell receptor (beta chain) is drawn from a study of monozygotic twins with inflammatory bowel disease (dated by TCRdb to about 2019). About the full investigation: The complete study included 30 or so monozygotic twin pairs: 19 IBD-discordant Danish pairs and nine German pairs, of which four were IBD-concordant and five were IBD-discordant. Disease-associated traits were sought mainly through comparisons between IBD patients and their genetically identical healthy co-twins within discordant pairs. Each individual had, on average, about 151 000 unique TCRalpha sequences and 181 000 unique TCRbeta sequences available for analysis.

About this clonotype itself: Its target antigen remains unknown.

Libraries came from 5' RACE. For each TCR library, 3,000 to 4,000 ng of total RNA was used. For each sample, cDNA was synthesized in eight separate reactions using SMARTScribe reverse transcriptase. During cDNA synthesis, template switching introduced unique molecular identifiers that contained a 6-nucleotide sample barcode. TCRalpha and TCRbeta cDNA was amplified in two nested PCRs of about 16 and 10 cycles, and bead purification was carried out after each PCR. Before amplification, the cDNA was treated with uracil DNA-glycosylase and purified using the QIAquick PCR purification kit. The second PCR added Illumina TruSeq-compatible adapters along with sample-specific barcodes. Library quality and concentration were checked on TapeStation and Qubit, and libraries were pooled at about 5 ng each. Pooled libraries were sequenced on an Illumina HiSeq2500 single-index Rapid Run with 2 x 100 bp reads and custom sequencing primers. Processing in the source paper ran as follows. UMI-based consensus assembly with MiGEC version 1.2.6 was used to correct PCR and sequencing errors. MiXCR version 2.1.1 was used for V(D)J alignment, clonotype assembly and CDR3 extraction. To normalise gene usage, clonotype sharing and MAIT/NKT TCR abundance, the top 1000, 10 000 and 20 000 clonotypes in each sample were analysed. Diversity was computed as the inverse Simpson index with the vegan R package after downsampling to 27 000 UMIs. Statistical testing used paired Mann-Whitney U tests on the discordant twin pairs and applied Benjamini-Hochberg correction for multiple testing. TCRdb reprocessed the reads, so every CDR3 protein sequence counts as one entry and DNA is not shown. TCRdb's processing, not the study's, gives the V and J calls here. This sample's table has entries for approximately 400,000 distinct CDR3 sequences. The ten largest make up 2.4% of the sample.

The cysteine opens and the phenylalanine closes a CDR3 of 16 amino acids. Only the protein sequence is given. The germline V gene encodes CDR1 SGHRS and CDR2 YFSETQ. A roughly 2.6 ml peripheral blood sample was drawn into PAXgene tubes per donor and stored at -80°C. Total RNA was isolated from whole blood with the PAXgene blood miRNA kit on an automated QIAcube, without T cell sorting. Peripheral blood from monozygotic twin pairs concordant or discordant for inflammatory bowel disease was subjected to deep TCRalpha and TCRbeta repertoire profiling with unique molecular barcoding. Smoking habits were recorded for all twin pairs, and individuals were classified as current, former or never smokers. Study-level results and caveats: TCRbeta repertoire diversity, by inverse Simpson index, was decreased in IBD patients compared with their healthy co-twins. IBD patients shared fewer clonotypes with other individuals than healthy twins did, most markedly in patients showing signs of disease activity. The analysis was unable to tell different T cell subtypes apart. No single strong signal or clonotype linked to IBD turned up in the results, so the idea that one exists was not supported. No difference in repertoire similarity was observed between concordant and discordant twins, possibly owing to limited statistical power. Background noise and inter-individual variability may have been introduced into the repertoires by the differing immunosuppressive treatments among patients.

Input material: blood. The clonotype originates from a human donor with ulcerative colitis or Crohn's disease, or a healthy co-twin of an affected twin (not recorded which). This chain is built from TRBV5-1 and TRBJ2-1. This receptor carries the CDR3 CASSVEPGSSYNEQFF.